This entry lists 32 T cell receptor beta chains sequenced from one sample in a study of vaccination effects on CD4 cells after COVID-19. These receptors are not linked to any known antigen. Sequencing was performed with immunoSEQ multiplex PCR; in TCRdb, only in-frame clones are kept and a portion is missing. The sample holds about 45,000 clones, approximately 77% seen once. Viral peptide pool expansion of antigen-specific CD4+ T cells preceded sequencing in the ViraFEST assay. Upon completion of under eleven days in culture, CD4+ T cells were isolated. Convalescent patients had PCR-confirmed SARS-CoV-2 infection between March and December 2020. The sample was CD4+ T cells from PBMCs cultured with a peptide pool, taken before COVID-19 vaccination. The receptors were gathered from a human donor who had a prior SARS-CoV-2 infection.

This rearrangement joins TRBV7-3 to TRBJ1-1; D unclear. Trimming shortened V by 1 base and J by 0 bases, and 3 bases separated the two germline ends. The CDR3 totals 13 residues. CDR1 is SGHTA, CDR2 FQGTGA, per germline. The CDR3 loop is CASSLILNTEAFF. CDR3 DNA: TGTGCCAGCAGCTTAATATTGAACACTGAAGCTTTCTTT.

The CDR3 here is CASSLGQGAYEQYF. The CDR3 region has the DNA TGTGCCAGCAGCTTAGGTCAGGGGGCCTACGAGCAGTACTTC. The chain joins TRBV7-8 to TRBJ2-7; TRBD1 agrees at 7 bases. This CDR3 region has 14 residues. The V gene's germline CDR1 is SGHVS and CDR2 FQNEAQ. V trimming: 1 base; J trimming: 2 bases; junction bases outside the gene matches: 2. Drawing the rest from reference TRBV7-8 and TRBJ2-7, the complete variable domain is GAGVSQSPRYKVAKRGQDVALRCDPISGHVSLFWYQQALGQGPEFLTYFQNEAQLDKSGLPSDRFFAERPEGSVSTLKIQRTQQEDSAVYLCASSLGQGAYEQYFGPGTRLTVT.

The chain joins TRBV18 to TRBJ2-6; D not certain. Germline V gene sequence: CDR1 KGHSH, CDR2 LQKENI. V was trimmed by 6 bases and J by 0 bases, leaving 9 bases between them. This CDR3 spans 15 amino acids. The CDR3 reads CASSNPGSGANVLTF. CDR3 coding DNA: TGTGCCAGCTCCAATCCCGGCTCTGGGGCCAACGTCCTGACTTTC.

This clone was observed a handful of times. The chain has TRBV30 and TRBJ1-2; tentatively, D is TRBD1 (5 bases). The V and J ends lost 1 base and 4 bases respectively, with 13 bases between them. CDR3 length: 14 residues. Germline CDR1 reads GTSNPN; CDR2 reads SVGIG (reference sequence). CDR3 bases: TGTGCCTGGAGTGCCGACAGCGGGGCCTATGGCTACACCTTC. This sequence encodes CAWSADSGAYGYTF.

The rearrangement links TRBV5-8 to TRBJ1-4; no clear D. Germline assignment: CDR1 SGHTS and CDR2 YDEGEE. CDR3 length equals 16 residues. V lost 0 bases and J 7 bases, leaving 16 bases between the germline ends. The CDR3 spells CASSLGTGITGEKLFF. DNA of the CDR3: TGTGCCAGCAGCTTGGGGACGGGTATAACGGGTGAAAAACTGTTTTTT.

This rearrangement joins TRBV5-1 to TRBJ2-3, with D perhaps TRBD2 (6 bases). The germline V gene has CDR1 SGHRS and CDR2 YFSETQ. Between the trimmed V and J ends, which lost 0 bases and 2 bases, there was a span of 10 bases. The CDR3 sequence is 15 residues long. Here the CDR3 reads CASSLEGLNTDTQYF. The CDR3 bases are TGCGCCAGCAGCTTGGAGGGACTGAACACAGATACGCAGTATTTT.

This clone occurred a few times. Here the CDR3 reads CASSAGQGRMTNQPQHF. In DNA, the CDR3 is TGTGCCAGCAGCGCCGGGCAGGGGAGAATGACAAATCAGCCCCAGCATTTT. The chain links TRBV11-2 to TRBJ1-5; a weak D match, TRBD1 (6 bases). Trimming left V 5 bases short and J 4 bases short, with 21 bases between. The V gene's germline CDR1 is SGHAT and CDR2 FQNNGV. CDR3 length: 17 residues.

The chain is built from TRBV18 and TRBJ2-7; D gene unclear. The CDR3 loop spans 13 amino acids. The V end was cut by 2 bases, the J end by 4 bases, with 9 bases between. Per the germline V gene, CDR1 is KGHSH and CDR2 is LQKENI. The CDR3 protein is CASSPTADYEQYF. The CDR3 DNA follows: TGTGCCAGCTCACCAACGGCAGATTACGAGCAGTACTTC.

The chain joins TRBV18 to TRBJ1-1; tentatively, D is TRBD1 (6 bases). CDR1 and CDR2 from the germline V gene are KGHSH and LQKENI. This CDR3 has 15 amino acids. The V end lost 2 bases, the J end lost 5 bases, and 15 bases lay between the germline ends. As DNA, the CDR3 is TGTGCCAGCTCACCAACCCGGAGGGGGGAAACTGAAGCTTTCTTT. Amino acid sequence: CASSPTRRGETEAFF.

This chain connects TRBV2 to TRBJ2-1; no reliable D call. V dropped 6 bases and J dropped 6 bases, with 6 bases sitting between them. This CDR3 contains 11 residues. Germline CDR1 SNHLY, CDR2 FYNNEI. CDR3 bases: TGTGCCAGCAGAATGGCCAATGAGCAGTTCTTC. It yields the protein CASRMANEQFF.

This clone turned up a few times. V usage is TRBV12-3 or TRBV12-4 and J usage is TRBJ1-6; D remains unclear. The CDR3 runs 12 residues. Trimming took 5 bases from V and 7 from J, leaving 6 bases between them. The CDR3 loop is CASSLRNSPLHF. The CDR3 DNA reads as TGTGCCAGCAGTCTCAGGAATTCACCCCTCCACTTT.

The V gene is TRBV5-1, the J gene TRBJ2-2; D is possibly TRBD1 (6 bases). With 4 bases removed from V and 2 bases from J, the gap between germline ends came to 12 bases. From germline, CDR1 is SGHRS and CDR2 YFSETQ. CDR3 size: 15 residues. This chain's CDR3 is CASSIPQGNTGELFF. The CDR3 DNA reads as TGCGCCAGCAGCATACCACAGGGAAACACCGGGGAGCTGTTTTTT.

The CDR3 sequence: CATSRDRSNQPQHF. The CDR3 DNA follows: TGTGCCACCAGCAGAGATAGGAGCAATCAGCCCCAGCATTTT. The chain links TRBV15 to TRBJ1-5, with D unresolved. Germline V gene data show CDR1 as LNHNV and CDR2 as YYDKDF (reference sequence). This CDR3 spans 14 amino acids. V lost 0 bases and J 1 base, leaving 4 bases between the germline ends.

This chain joins TRBV7-3 and TRBJ1-1; D may be TRBD1 (6 bases). This CDR3 is built from 13 residues. Per germline, CDR1 SGHTA and CDR2 FQGTGA. Trimming took off 0 bases at V and 8 bases at J, with 10 bases between the two ends. CDR3 loop: CASSLTGQTEAFF. In DNA, the CDR3 is TGTGCCAGCAGCTTAACAGGACAGACAGAAGCTTTCTTT.

V usage is TRBV5-1 and J usage is TRBJ2-7; D possibly corresponds to TRBD2 (5 bases). The CDR3 consists of 14 residues. V was shortened by 0 bases and J by 5 bases, with 12 bases between the two germline ends. Germline lookup yields CDR1 SGHRS and CDR2 YFSETQ. The CDR3 DNA reads TGCGCCAGCAGCTTGGCCTACGGGGTCGACGAGCAGTACTTC. Its translation: CASSLAYGVDEQYF.

This sequence joins TRBV3-1 (or the pseudogene TRBV3-2) and TRBJ2-5; 13 bases match TRBD2. The CDR3 is made up of 17 amino acids. The trim removed 6 bases at V and 4 bases at J, leaving 11 bases unmatched. Looked up from germline, CDR1 is LGHDT and CDR2 is YNNKEL (reference sequence). CDR3 region: CASSQYTSGGVIETQYF. The CDR3 nucleotides are TGTGCCAGCAGTCAATACACTAGCGGGGGGGTTATAGAGACCCAGTACTTC.

The chain couples TRBV12-3 or TRBV12-4 to TRBJ1-2; 9 bases are shared with TRBD1. This CDR3 region has 13 residues. The ends lost 6 bases at V and 4 bases at J; junction bases unmatched: 3. CDR3 residues: CASSLDRGYGYTF. DNA of the CDR3: TGTGCCAGCAGCTTGGACAGGGGCTATGGCTACACCTTC.

This clone turned up a few times. The chain has TRBV2 and TRBJ2-1; 8 nucleotides match TRBD2. J lost 3 bases, V lost 7 bases, and 5 bases had no gene match. Germline CDR1 and CDR2: SNHLY and FYNNEI. The CDR3 has 14 residues. The CDR3 sequence is CASNRGGSYNEQFF. The CDR3 DNA reads TGTGCCAGCAATCGGGGGGGTAGCTACAATGAGCAGTTCTTC.

The rearrangement joins TRBV5-5 to TRBJ1-5; no definite D call. V shed 0 bases and J shed 7 bases, with 11 bases lying between them. This CDR3 has 14 amino acids. The germline CDR1 and CDR2 sequences are SGHKS and YYEKEE (reference sequence). CDR3 DNA: TGTGCCAGCAGCTTGGAGAGTGGGGAACAGCCCCAGCATTTT. Amino acids: CASSLESGEQPQHF.

The V gene is TRBV19, the J gene TRBJ2-1; 8 positions agree with TRBD1. CDR1 is LNHDA, CDR2 SQIVND, per germline (reference sequence). This CDR3 comprises 15 residues. The J segment lost 8 bases and the V segment lost 4 bases, leaving 10 bases of the junction unmatched. DNA for the CDR3: TGTGCCAGTAGTAACGACAGGGGTGGAGTAGATGAGCAGTTCTTC. Protein: CASSNDRGGVDEQFF.

V and J are TRBV7-8 and TRBJ2-1, with D possibly matching TRBD2 (6 bases). Trimming cost V 3 bases and J 4 bases, with 13 bases left between them. This CDR3 has 15 residues. The germline V gene has CDR1 SGHVS and CDR2 FQNEAQ. The CDR3 protein is CASSLAASVYNEQFF. CDR3 DNA: TGTGCCAGCAGCTTGGCAGCTAGCGTTTACAATGAGCAGTTCTTC.

The V call is TRBV7-9, the J call TRBJ2-3; 8 bases match TRBD1. V gave up 6 bases and J gave up 3 bases; unmatched junction bases: 2. Germline assignment: CDR1 SEHNR and CDR2 FQNEAQ (reference sequence). The CDR3 totals 13 residues. CDR3: CASSRTGTDTQYF. CDR3 in DNA: TGTGCCAGCAGTAGGACAGGGACAGATACGCAGTATTTT.

The chain is built from TRBV2 and TRBJ2-5; 7 bases align to TRBD1. The CDR3 sequence is 14 residues long. Unmatched junction bases numbered 3, after V lost 4 bases and J lost 1 base. Germline CDR1 SNHLY, CDR2 FYNNEI. CDR3 protein: CASSGDRAQETQYF. The CDR3 nucleotides read TGTGCCAGCAGTGGCGACAGGGCCCAAGAGACCCAGTACTTC.

Turning to this clone: The DNA is omitted, as the CDR3 cannot be located on it reliably, and the CDR3 follows TCRdb's listing. CDR3 sequence: CASSPVSVAGGANF. The chain links TRBV4-1 to TRBJ2-5; the table gives TRBD2 as D, unverified against the DNA. Germline V lookup: CDR1 MGHRA, CDR2 YSYEKL. A total of 14 residues make up the CDR3, ends included.

The chain couples TRBV4-2 to TRBJ1-2; D is uncertain. The V gene lost 0 bases and the J gene lost 2 bases, with 7 bases spanning the gap. The CDR3 is made up of 14 amino acids. Germline CDR1 reads LGHNA; CDR2 reads YNFKEQ. The CDR3 sequence is CASSQDKMNYGYTF. DNA for the CDR3: TGTGCCAGCAGCCAAGATAAGATGAACTATGGCTACACCTTC.

The chain is built from TRBV7-9 and TRBJ1-1; weak D call: TRBD1 (6 bases). This CDR3 is 15 amino acids long. V was clipped by 1 base and J by 4 bases, with 13 bases between them. Germline V gene sequence: CDR1 SEHNR, CDR2 FQNEAQ (reference sequence). DNA of the CDR3: TGTGCCAGCAGCTTAGATTTTAGGACAGCCACTGAAGCTTTCTTT. Its protein product is CASSLDFRTATEAFF. Using reference TRBV7-9 and TRBJ1-1 for the parts outside the CDR3, the full variable domain is DTGVSQNPRHKITKRGQNVTFRCDPISEHNRLYWYRQTLGQGPEFLTYFQNEAQLEKSRLLSDRFSAERPKGSFSTLEIQRTEQGDSAMYLCASSLDFRTATEAFFGQGTRLTVV.

The chain links TRBV12-3 or TRBV12-4 to TRBJ1-2; no clear D gene. The CDR3 is 12 residues long. V was cut by 1 base and J by 8 bases, with 8 bases left in between. The DNA of the CDR3 is TGTGCCAGCAGTTTAGGCAGGTTGGGCTACACCTTC. It encodes CASSLGRLGYTF.

The rearrangement uses TRBV18 and TRBJ1-1; 7 positions match TRBD1. CDR1 KGHSH and CDR2 LQKENI come from the germline V gene. Trimming cost V 3 bases and J 2 bases; bases outside gene matches: 6. The CDR3 spans 15 residues. The CDR3 is CASSPRGQLNTEAFF. CDR3 in DNA: TGTGCCAGCTCACCCAGGGGACAGCTAAACACTGAAGCTTTCTTT.

The J gene is TRBJ2-5, the V gene TRBV7-2; 13 nucleotides agree with TRBD2. Germline values: CDR1 SGHTA, CDR2 FQGNSA. J lost 7 bases, V lost 3 bases, and 11 bases had no gene match. There are 17 residues in the CDR3. Here the CDR3 DNA reads TGTGCCAGCAGCTTCGGACTAGCGGGGGTCACCAGCGGGACCCAGTACTTC. Encoded protein: CASSFGLAGVTSGTQYF.

This chain joins TRBV2 and TRBJ2-5; 12 nucleotides agree with TRBD1. CDR3 length: 18 residues. After removal of 6 bases from V and 5 bases from J, the junction contained 16 bases not matched to a gene. The germline gives CDR1 SNHLY, CDR2 FYNNEI. In DNA, the CDR3 is TGTGCCAGCAGAAGATTACTAAGGGACAGGGGGCGCGGGGAGACCCAGTACTTC. Translation: CASRRLLRDRGRGETQYF. Combining the CDR3 with reference TRBV2 and TRBJ2-5 gives the whole variable domain EPEVTQTPSHQVTQMGQEVILRCVPISNHLYFYWYRQILGQKVEFLVSFYNNEISEKSEIFDDQFSVERPDGSNFTLKIRSTKLEDSAMYFCASRRLLRDRGRGETQYFGPGTRLLVL.

The rearrangement joins TRBV18 to TRBJ1-2; tentatively, D is TRBD1 (6 bases). V was cut by 6 bases and J by 6 bases, with 11 bases left in between. The CDR3 loop spans 12 amino acids. Germline V gene data show CDR1 as KGHSH and CDR2 as LQKENI. The CDR3 here is CASSLNRDGYTF. CDR3 nucleotide sequence: TGTGCCAGCTCTCTAAACAGGGATGGCTACACCTTC.

The chain couples TRBV7-2 to TRBJ2-3; D unclear. Per germline, CDR1 SGHTA and CDR2 FQGNSA. V lost 6 bases to trimming and J lost 6 bases, with 19 bases between them. This CDR3 has 15 amino acids. The CDR3 is CASRLMKGPGDTQYF. The CDR3 nucleotides are TGTGCCAGCAGACTTATGAAGGGCCCGGGTGATACGCAGTATTTT.